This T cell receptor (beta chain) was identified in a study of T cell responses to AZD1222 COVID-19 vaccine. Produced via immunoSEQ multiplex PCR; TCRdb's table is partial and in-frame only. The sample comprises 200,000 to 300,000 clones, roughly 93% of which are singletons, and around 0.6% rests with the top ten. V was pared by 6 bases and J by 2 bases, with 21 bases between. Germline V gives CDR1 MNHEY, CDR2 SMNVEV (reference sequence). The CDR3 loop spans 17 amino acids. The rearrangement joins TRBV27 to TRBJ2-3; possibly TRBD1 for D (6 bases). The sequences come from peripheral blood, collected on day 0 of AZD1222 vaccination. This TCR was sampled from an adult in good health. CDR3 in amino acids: CASRALSATGHTDTQYF. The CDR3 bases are TGTGCCAGCAGAGCCCTGTCGGCGACGGGACACACAGATACGCAGTATTTT.